This T cell receptor beta chain is drawn from a study of blood T cell repertoires in COVID-19. As for the study in general: PBMCs, B-cell-depleted T cells, or T cells provided the cDNA or gDNA that made up the material.

The authors' processing: Scientists estimated how many nucleated cells there were by amplifying reference gene primers. Method: immunoSEQ multiplex PCR; TCRdb's copy keeps in-frame clones and lacks some. V, J and clone size were drawn from that table, and D and trimming were deduced from the DNA. The sample has 200,000 to 250,000 clones; about 88% are singletons. This clone was counted a single time. The V and J ends lost 7 bases and 5 bases, in that order; junction bases with no gene match: 8. CDR1 is ENHRY and CDR2 is SYGVKD in the germline V gene. This CDR3 has 15 amino acids. The receptor's source is a man between 35 and 55 years old with acute or convalescent COVID-19. The sample taken for sequencing was peripheral blood. The chain couples TRBV10-3 to TRBJ2-2, with 9 bases matching TRBD1. As DNA, the CDR3 is TGTGCCATCAACCCGGGACAGGGTTTGACCGGGGAGCTGTTTTTT. Translating gives CAINPGQGLTGELFF.